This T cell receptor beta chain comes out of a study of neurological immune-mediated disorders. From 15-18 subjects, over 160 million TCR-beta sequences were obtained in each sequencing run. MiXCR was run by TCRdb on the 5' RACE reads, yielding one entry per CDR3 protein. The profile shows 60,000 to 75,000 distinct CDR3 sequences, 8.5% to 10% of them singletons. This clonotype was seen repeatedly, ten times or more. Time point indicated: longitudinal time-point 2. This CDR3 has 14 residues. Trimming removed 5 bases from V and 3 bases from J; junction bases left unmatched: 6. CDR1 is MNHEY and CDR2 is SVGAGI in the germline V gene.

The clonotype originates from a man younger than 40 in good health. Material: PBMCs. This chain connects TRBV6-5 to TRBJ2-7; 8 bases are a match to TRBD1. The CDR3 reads CASSNTGGDYEQYF. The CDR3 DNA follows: TGTGCCAGCAGTAACACAGGGGGTGACTACGAGCAGTACTTC.